Listed below are T cell receptor beta chains from one sample, sequenced in a study of T cell responses to AZD1222 COVID-19 vaccine. Some clones are missing from TCRdb's copy, which holds only in-frame ones; the method was immunoSEQ multiplex PCR. This sample carries about 150,000 clones, 82% of them seen once, and the ten largest clones take 4.1%. This specimen consisted of peripheral blood, obtained on day 0 of MenACWY control vaccination. All receptors come from an adult in good health. The CDR3 runs from the conserved cysteine through the conserved F or W. D genes are given only for firm matches. Size is omitted from some rows. Given values are once, few, many or a class for expanded clones.

abundance	v_gene	d_gene	j_gene	CDR3aa	CDR3nt
NA	TRBV11-3	NA	TRBJ2-3	CASSTHGRSTDTQYF	TGTGCCAGCAGCACCCACGGACGGAGCACAGATACGCAGTATTTT
NA	TRBV6-6	NA	TRBJ1-4	CASRSPRGQRLFF	TGTGCCAGCAGGTCGCCAAGGGGACAAAGACTGTTTTTT
NA	TRBV19	NA	TRBJ1-2	CASSGRTRPSNYGYTF	TGTGCCAGTAGTGGGCGGACACGACCTTCTAACTATGGCTACACCTTC
NA	TRBV7-9	NA	TRBJ1-1	CASKASPNTEAFF	TGTGCCAGCAAAGCGTCCCCGAACACTGAAGCTTTCTTT
once	TRBV28	NA	TRBJ1-1	CASTVRGTEAFF	TGTGCCAGCACCGTACGAGGGACTGAAGCTTTCTTT
NA	TRBV29-1	TRBD2	TRBJ2-7	CSVGGAGGSPAYEQYF	TGCAGCGTTGGAGGAGCGGGGGGTTCTCCAGCCTACGAGCAGTACTTC
NA	TRBV30	NA	TRBJ1-6	CAGCINNSPLHF	TGTGCCGGGTGCATAAATAATTCACCCCTCCACTTT
NA	TRBV7-9	TRBD2	TRBJ2-5	CASSLVGGAQETQYF	TGTGCCAGCAGCTTAGTCGGGGGGGCCCAAGAGACCCAGTACTTC
NA	TRBV20-1	NA	TRBJ2-1	CSASPTEGNHEQFF	TGCAGTGCGAGTCCAACTGAAGGGAACCATGAGCAGTTCTTC
NA	TRBV18	TRBD2	TRBJ2-1	CASSPVLSGGPNEQFF	TGTGCCAGCTCACCGGTCCTTAGCGGGGGCCCCAATGAGCAGTTCTTC
NA	TRBV4-2	NA	TRBJ1-1	CASSQVDVEGTEAFF	TGTGCCAGCAGCCAAGTTGATGTGGAGGGCACTGAAGCTTTCTTT
few	TRBV7-9	NA	TRBJ2-3	CASSPPGVSTDTQYF	TGTGCCAGCAGCCCCCCAGGTGTTAGCACAGATACGCAGTATTTT
NA	TRBV9	TRBD1	TRBJ1-2	CASSSLMIQGLRGYTF	TGTGCCAGCAGCTCACTTATGATACAGGGGCTACGGGGCTACACCTTC
NA	TRBV19	NA	TRBJ2-2	CASSIEGGIITGELFF	TGTGCCAGTAGTATTGAGGGGGGTATTATCACCGGGGAGCTGTTTTTT
NA	TRBV9	TRBD2	TRBJ2-5	CASTLGTSGAQETQYF	TGTGCCAGCACCCTAGGGACTAGCGGGGCGCAAGAGACCCAGTACTTC
NA	TRBV13	TRBD2	TRBJ2-5	CASSGGSGLAGAQETQYF	TGTGCCAGCAGCGGGGGAAGTGGACTAGCGGGGGCACAAGAGACCCAGTACTTC
NA	TRBV30	TRBD1	TRBJ1-2	CACQQGSEGYTF	TGTGCCTGCCAACAGGGGTCGGAGGGCTACACCTTC
NA	TRBV6-1	NA	TRBJ1-4	CASSDGPFNEKLFF	TGTGCCAGCAGTGACGGCCCTTTTAATGAAAAACTGTTTTTT
NA	TRBV3-1/TRBV3-2	NA	TRBJ1-2	CASSLFGGSGYTF	TGTGCCAGCAGCCTTTTCGGGGGGTCTGGCTACACCTTC
NA	TRBV18	NA	TRBJ1-2	CASSPLGWDGYTF	TGTGCCAGCTCCCCATTGGGATGGGATGGCTACACCTTC
NA	TRBV28	TRBD1	TRBJ1-5	CASSFLQGPQPQHF	TGTGCCAGCAGTTTCTTACAGGGGCCCCAGCCCCAGCATTTT
NA	TRBV11-2	NA	TRBJ2-1	CASSHLGAGAYNEQFF	TGTGCCAGCAGCCACCTAGGGGCAGGGGCGTACAATGAGCAGTTCTTC
NA	TRBV28	NA	TRBJ1-3	CASTLTGNTIYF	TGTGCCAGCACTCTCACCGGAAACACCATATATTTT
NA	TRBV29-1	NA	TRBJ1-5	CSVGQSNQPQHF	TGCAGCGTTGGACAGTCGAATCAGCCCCAGCATTTT
NA	TRBV6-5	NA	TRBJ1-2	CASRIGTNYGYTF	TGTGCCAGCAGAATAGGGACTAACTATGGCTACACCTTC
NA	TRBV4-2	NA	TRBJ1-4	CASSQDGGRDLGKLFF	TGTGCCAGCAGCCAAGACGGTGGAAGGGATCTTGGAAAACTGTTTTTT
NA	TRBV27	TRBD1	TRBJ2-1	CASSPRDRGREQFF	TGTGCCAGCAGTCCCCGGGACAGGGGGCGCGAGCAGTTCTTC
NA	TRBV4-1	TRBD2	TRBJ2-1	CASSQVVLAGRQFF	TGCGCCAGCAGCCAAGTTGTCCTAGCGGGACGGCAGTTCTTC
NA	TRBV11-2	NA	TRBJ1-5	CASSFQGTGPQHF	TGTGCCAGCAGCTTTCAGGGGACGGGGCCCCAGCATTTT
NA	TRBV27	NA	TRBJ1-1	CASSGWGLNTEAFF	TGTGCCAGCAGCGGGTGGGGATTGAACACTGAAGCTTTCTTT
NA	TRBV5-1	TRBD1	TRBJ1-1	CASSVEQGKNTEAFF	TGCGCCAGCAGCGTCGAACAGGGGAAGAACACTGAAGCTTTCTTT
NA	TRBV28	TRBD1	TRBJ2-2	CASRLGQGANTGELFF	TGTGCCAGCAGACTGGGACAGGGGGCGAACACCGGGGAGCTGTTTTTT
NA	TRBV20-1	NA	TRBJ2-1	CSASAPQRSTNEQFF	TGCAGTGCTAGTGCCCCCCAGCGGTCGACCAATGAGCAGTTCTTC
once	TRBV12-3/TRBV12-4	NA	TRBJ1-6	CASSLTSYSPLHF	TGTGCCAGCAGTTTAACCAGCTATTCACCCCTCCACTTT
NA	TRBV2	TRBD1	TRBJ1-5	CASSDLGTDNQPQHF	TGTGCCAGCAGCGACCTCGGGACAGACAATCAGCCCCAGCATTTT
NA	TRBV5-4	NA	TRBJ1-3	CASSLGGASNTIYF	TGTGCCAGCAGCTTGGGGGGGGCGTCGAACACCATATATTTT
once	TRBV28	NA	TRBJ2-1	CASSLRYNEQFF	TGTGCCAGCAGTTTAAGGTACAATGAGCAGTTCTTC
NA	TRBV9	TRBD1	TRBJ1-2	CASSVGRGDRVYGYTF	TGTGCCAGCAGCGTAGGTAGGGGGGACAGGGTCTATGGCTACACCTTC
NA	TRBV7-2	NA	TRBJ1-4	CASSLGTGEKLFF	TGTGCCAGCAGCTTAGGAACAGGTGAAAAACTGTTTTTT
NA	TRBV9	NA	TRBJ2-3	CASSVDPSGRDTQYF	TGTGCCAGCAGCGTCGACCCAAGTGGCCGAGATACGCAGTATTTT
NA	TRBV15	NA	TRBJ1-4	CATSLTVGINEKLFF	TGTGCCACCAGCCTGACAGTGGGTATTAATGAAAAACTGTTTTTT
few	TRBV5-1	TRBD1	TRBJ2-7	CASSLGQPRGEQYF	TGCGCCAGCAGTTTGGGACAGCCCCGGGGTGAGCAGTACTTC
once	TRBV12-3/TRBV12-4	NA	TRBJ1-1	CASAPTSRPEAFF	TGTGCCAGCGCCCCCACATCTCGGCCTGAAGCTTTCTTT
NA	TRBV19	NA	TRBJ1-1	CASSIRGAEAFF	TGTGCCAGTAGTATAAGGGGGGCTGAAGCTTTCTTT
NA	TRBV9	NA	TRBJ2-5	CASSVRGGGETQYF	TGTGCCAGCAGCGTACGGGGAGGTGGGGAGACCCAGTACTTC
once	TRBV5-6	NA	TRBJ2-5	CASSLTDSPPGTQYF	TGTGCCAGCAGCCTTACCGACAGCCCCCCAGGGACCCAGTACTTC
NA	TRBV20-1	NA	TRBJ1-1	CSASRGDTEAFF	TGCAGTGCTAGTAGGGGAGACACTGAAGCTTTCTTT
few	TRBV11-3	NA	TRBJ1-1	CASSKGGVGNTEAFF	TGTGCCAGCAGTAAAGGCGGGGTGGGCAACACTGAAGCTTTCTTT